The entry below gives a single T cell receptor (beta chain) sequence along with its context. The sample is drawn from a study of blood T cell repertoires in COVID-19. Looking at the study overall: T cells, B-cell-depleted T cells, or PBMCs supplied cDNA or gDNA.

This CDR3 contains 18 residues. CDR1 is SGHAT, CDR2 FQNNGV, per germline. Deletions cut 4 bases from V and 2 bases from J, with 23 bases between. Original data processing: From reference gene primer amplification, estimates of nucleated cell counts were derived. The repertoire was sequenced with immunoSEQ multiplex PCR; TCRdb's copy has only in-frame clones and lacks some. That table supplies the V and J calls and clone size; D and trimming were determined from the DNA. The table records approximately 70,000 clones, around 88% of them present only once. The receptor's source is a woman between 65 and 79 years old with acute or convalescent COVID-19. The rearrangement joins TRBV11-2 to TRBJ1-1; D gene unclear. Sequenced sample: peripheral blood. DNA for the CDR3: TGTGCCAGCAGCTCCCTTTGGGGAGGGTCGGATGTTAACACTGAAGCTTTCTTT. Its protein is CASSSLWGGSDVNTEAFF. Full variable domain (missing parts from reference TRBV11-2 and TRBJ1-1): EAGVAQSPRYKIIEKRQSVAFWCNPISGHATLYWYQQILGQGPKLLIQFQNNGVVDDSQLPKDRFSAERLKGVDSTLKIQPAKLEDSAVYLCASSSLWGGSDVNTEAFFGQGTRLTVV.